This entry is about one T cell receptor (beta chain). Here immunoSEQ multiplex PCR was the method, and the copy in TCRdb shows in-frame clones only, minus some. The sample carries about 93,000 clones, about three quarters recorded once. The time point: cycle 4 day 1 (C4D1), after about 6 weeks of nivolumab. Every single patient, without exception, relapsed after autologous stem cell transplantation, and brentuximab vedotin exposure varied. The CDR3 has 16 residues. Deletions cut 0 bases from V and 4 bases from J, with 16 bases between. Per the germline V gene, CDR1 is LGHNA and CDR2 is YSLEER. This entry belongs to a study of PD-1 blockade in classical Hodgkin lymphoma.

This clonotype was obtained from a human donor with classical Hodgkin lymphoma. The input for sequencing was peripheral blood mononuclear cells (PBMCs), taken before the fourth cycle of nivolumab. The chain joins TRBV4-3 to TRBJ2-7; D tentatively reads TRBD1 or TRBD2 (5 bases each). The CDR3 sequence: CASSQDWGTPWYEQYF. CDR3 sequence (DNA): TGCGCCAGCAGCCAAGATTGGGGGACGCCCTGGTACGAGCAGTACTTC.